This TCR beta chain was found in a study of T cells in Graves' hyperthyroidism and ophthalmopathy. Study-level points and caveats: Also found in blood were most expanded thyroid clonotypes above 0.001. From stable hyperthyroidism, ophthalmopathy was separated by a 13 V-J model.

The V end was cut by 7 bases, the J end by 6 bases, with 10 bases between. The CDR3 contains 13 residues. In germline, CDR1 is MGHDK, CDR2 SYGVNS. Researchers took RNA transcripts and amplified the TCR beta CDR3 regions from them. TCR CDR3 regions were first amplified by RT-PCR with HTBI primers. TCRdb re-called the multiplex PCR reads with MiXCR, one entry per CDR3 protein. The repertoire consists of roughly 400,000 distinct CDR3 sequences, with around an eighth occurring once and the leading ten covering approximately 29%. Together with thyroid ultrasound, orbital computed tomography, serum thyroxine and TRAb, clinical symptoms were used for diagnoses. A word on this clonotype: Its specificity is unknown.

Sequencing was done on a sample of blood. The rearrangement joins TRBV25-1 to TRBJ1-6; perhaps TRBD1 as D (6 bases). The source of this sequence is a man in his fifties with Graves' ophthalmopathy. The CDR3, as DNA: TGTGCCAGCACCCGGACAGTTAATTCACCCCTCCACTTT. Protein: CASTRTVNSPLHF. Together with reference TRBV25-1 and TRBJ1-6, the CDR3 gives the full variable domain: EADIYQTPRYLVIGTGKKITLECSQTMGHDKMYWYQQDPGMELHLIHYSYGVNSTEKGDLSSESTVSRIRTEHFPLTLESARPSHTSQYLCASTRTVNSPLHFGNGTRLTVT.